This T cell receptor beta chain is from a study of T cells after yellow fever vaccination (dated 2019 in TCRdb). About the investigation overall: The SMART-Seq v4 Ultra Low Input RNA kit was used to prepare libraries from fractions with low cell numbers. Blood was drawn at multiple timepoints before and after primary and secondary immunization, with bulk PBMC replicates and cell subsets isolated. Bulk TCR alpha and beta repertoires were sequenced longitudinally to track T-cell clones before and after primary and booster YFV17D yellow fever vaccination. Two healthy male donors, one aged 18 to 29 and one aged 30 to 39 years, were included in the cohort.

Broad study findings and their caveats: A small share of clonotypes was detected in both CD4 and CD8 compartments, with the overlap likely arising from convergent recombination. Computational filtering was needed because FACS-sorted repertoires could contain abundant contaminating clonotypes from the bulk population. The secondary T-cell response was found to be weaker but faster than the primary response, with a peak reached on day 5 rather than on day 15. Because only two donors were included in the study, the extent to which the findings can be generalized is limited. Most clones expanded after primary vaccination (around 96% of CD4 and over 80% of CD8) were re-detected after the booster, suggesting that broad memory maintenance occurred.

The treatment or condition label for this specimen denotes: live attenuated yellow fever vaccine strain. PBMCs were isolated from peripheral blood using a standard Ficoll-Paque protocol. CD4 and CD8 T-cell fractions were isolated with Dynabeads CD4 and CD8 positive selection kits. TriZol was used to extract RNA from bulk PBMCs, from CD4 and CD8 fractions, and from dextramer-positive and dextramer-negative fractions. This clonotype was seen many times. It has no known antigen specificity. There are no base qualities to consult, and no much larger clone falls within one base. TCR cDNA was synthesized by 5'RACE template switching, through which a universal primer site and unique molecular identifiers were introduced. Priming of cDNA synthesis was performed from both the TCR alpha and TCR beta constant segments. Library amplification used two PCR steps, and the second PCR step added sample barcodes and sequencing adapters. Libraries were sequenced on Illumina HiSeq 2500 (2x100 bp) or NovaSeq (2x150 bp). The study's processing was this. MIGEC was used to demultiplex reads and collapse the reads into UMI consensus sequences, and MiXCR was used for V(D)J alignment. Clonotypes responding to the vaccine were identified with edgeR on replicate PBMC samples, with the criteria of FDR below 0.01 and a log2 fold change above 5 up to day 15. Bulk clonotypes were assigned CD4 or CD8 identity according to which sequenced CD4 or CD8 repertoire held them at higher abundance. TCRdb trimmed public reads at Q25 via fastp, called clones via MiXCR and kept in-frame beta chains. Identical CDR3 proteins give one entry, which carries the most common genes and DNA. These V and J calls derive from TCRdb rather than the authors' analysis. The sample table lists a few hundred thousand distinct CDR3 sequences, 6.9% of them with a count of one. Around 0.9% of the sample rests with the top ten.

This clonotype was obtained from a man younger than 45 who received the YFV17D yellow fever vaccine. The source material was CD4+ T cells sorted from PBMCs, sampled 15 days after the yellow fever booster vaccination.

The CDR3 sequence is CASRPQGGEFYEQYF. The DNA is TGTGCCAGCAGACCTCAGGGTGGGGAGTTCTACGAGCAGTACTTC. The sequence is built from TRBV28 and TRBJ2-7; the D segment might be TRBD1 or TRBD2, since each matches 5 bases. Per the germline V gene, MDHEN is the CDR1 and SYDVKM is the CDR2. V gives up 6 bases and J gives up 3 bases, and the segment between their germline ends measures 18 bases. The CDR3, from cysteine to phenylalanine, totals 15 residues. CDR3 DNA only is kept here, 45 bases in frame from base 1.